This T cell receptor (beta chain) derives from a study of cytomegalovirus exposure and HLA in healthy donors. Study-wide points: Sequencing likely caused a cluster of highly shared sequence variants.

Comment on this clone: The antigen is undetermined.

A multiplex PCR was run with 60 Vbeta primers and 13 Jbeta primers. Original processing methods: Unique TCR beta chains numbered 80 million to 95 million in a later analysis, with 10 million to 14 million shared. The repertoire was sequenced with immunoSEQ multiplex PCR; TCRdb's copy has only in-frame clones and lacks some. Clonal size and the V and J genes are those of that table, whereas D and trimming came from the DNA. Among about 200,000 clones listed, 70% to 80% were seen once. V was clipped by 6 bases and J by 4 bases, with 19 bases between them. This CDR3 is built from 15 residues. Germline CDR1 is SGHAT and CDR2 is FQNNGV.

The sequence was collected from a woman younger than 45 in good health and CMV-seronegative. Source material: PBMCs. The chain recombines TRBV11-2 with TRBJ2-7; D is possibly TRBD2 (5 bases). The CDR3 DNA sequence: TGTGCCAGCAGTTCCCCCCCCGGACTCGTTTACGAGCAGTACTTC. Translation gives CASSSPPGLVYEQYF. The full variable domain, its missing parts supplied by reference TRBV11-2 and TRBJ2-7, is EAGVAQSPRYKIIEKRQSVAFWCNPISGHATLYWYQQILGQGPKLLIQFQNNGVVDDSQLPKDRFSAERLKGVDSTLKIQPAKLEDSAVYLCASSSPPGLVYEQYFGPGTRLTVT.